This is a list of T cell receptor beta chains from one sample in a study of T cell responses to AZD1222 COVID-19 vaccine. The data were produced by immunoSEQ multiplex PCR, yet TCRdb's version contains in-frame clones alone and is incomplete. Here the sample spans 100,000 or so clones, about 80% being singletons. Material: peripheral blood, obtained on day 0 of AZD1222 vaccination. The receptors come from an adult in good health. CDR3s include the opening cysteine and the closing phenylalanine or tryptophan. A D gene is named only where the DNA matches it firmly. A row's size may be missing; if present it is once, few, many or a size class.

>.|TRBV3-1/TRBV3-2|TRBJ2-3|.
CASSQDPLTADTQYF
TGTGCCAGCAGCCAAGATCCCCTGACAGCGGATACGCAGTATTTT
>.|TRBV11-2|TRBJ2-3|.
CASTAVSRPGGDTQYF
TGTGCCAGCACGGCGGTAAGCCGGCCAGGAGGAGATACGCAGTATTTT
>.|TRBV20-1|TRBJ2-1|.
CSARDLPEQFF
TGCAGTGCTAGAGATCTACCTGAGCAGTTCTTC
>.|TRBV29-1|TRBJ1-5|TRBD1
CSTGGRNQPQHF
TGCAGCACAGGGGGCCGCAATCAGCCCCAGCATTTT
>.|TRBV3-1/TRBV3-2|TRBJ2-6|TRBD1
CASSHDRGTGANVLTF
TGTGCCAGCAGCCACGACAGGGGAACCGGGGCCAACGTCCTGACTTTC
>.|TRBV7-9|TRBJ2-7|TRBD1
CASSTIRTGSTPLYEQYF
TGTGCCAGCAGCACGATACGGACAGGAAGTACCCCTCTCTACGAGCAGTACTTC
>few|TRBV12-3/TRBV12-4|TRBJ2-7|.
CASSLRTTYEQYF
TGTGCCAGCAGTTTGAGGACAACCTACGAGCAGTACTTC
>.|TRBV5-1|TRBJ1-1|.
CASRDIARWNTEAFF
TGCGCCAGCAGAGACATCGCCAGGTGGAACACTGAAGCTTTCTTT
>.|TRBV20-1|TRBJ1-1|.
CSAVGQIGAFF
TGCAGTGCTGTCGGACAGATCGGAGCTTTCTTT
>.|TRBV6-5|TRBJ1-4|.
CASSTTQNPEKLFF
TGTGCCAGCAGTACTACGCAAAACCCTGAAAAACTGTTTTTT
>few|TRBV3-1/TRBV3-2|TRBJ1-6|.
CASSQALSYAVLHF
TGTGCCAGCAGCCAAGCCCTGTCCTACGCGGTCCTCCACTTT
>.|TRBV30|TRBJ2-7|TRBD1
CACRGGQGMHEQYF
TGTGCCTGCCGGGGTGGACAGGGTATGCACGAGCAGTACTTC